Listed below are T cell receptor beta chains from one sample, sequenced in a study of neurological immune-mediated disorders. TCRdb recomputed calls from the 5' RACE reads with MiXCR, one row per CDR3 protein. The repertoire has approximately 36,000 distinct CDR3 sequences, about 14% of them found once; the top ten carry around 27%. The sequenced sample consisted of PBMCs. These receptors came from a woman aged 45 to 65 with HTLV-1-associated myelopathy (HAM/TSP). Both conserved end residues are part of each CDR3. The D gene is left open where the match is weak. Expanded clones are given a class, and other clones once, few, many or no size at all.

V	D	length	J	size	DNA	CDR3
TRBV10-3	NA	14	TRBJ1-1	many	TGTGCCATCAGTGAGCCGGGGGGGGACACTGAAGCTTTCTTT	CAISEPGGDTEAFF
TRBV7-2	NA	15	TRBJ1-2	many	TGTGCCAGCAGCCTAGGATCAGGGATCGACTATGGCTACACCTTC	CASSLGSGIDYGYTF
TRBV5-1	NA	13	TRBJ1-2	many	TGCGCCAGCAGCTTGGGGGGGAACTATGGCTACACCTTC	CASSLGGNYGYTF
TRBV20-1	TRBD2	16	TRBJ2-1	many	TGCAGTGCCATAAAGGGCTGGACTAGCGGTTCGGGTGAGCAGTTCTTC	CSAIKGWTSGSGEQFF
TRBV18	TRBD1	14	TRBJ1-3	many	TGTGCCAGCCGGGACAGACTCTCTGGAAACACCATATATTTT	CASRDRLSGNTIYF
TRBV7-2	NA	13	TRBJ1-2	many	TGTGCCAGCAGCCGACAGGAGACCTATGGCTACACCTTC	CASSRQETYGYTF
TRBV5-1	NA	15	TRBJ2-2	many	TGCGCCAGCAGCTTGAGGGCAGGGGACACCGGGGAGCTGTTTTTT	CASSLRAGDTGELFF
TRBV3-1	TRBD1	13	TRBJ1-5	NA	TGTGCCAGCTGCGAGGACAGGGCTCAGCCCCAGCATTTT	CASCEDRAQPQHF
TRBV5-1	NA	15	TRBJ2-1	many	TGCGCCAGCAGCTTGAATAGGGTATCTAGGAATGAGCAGTTCTTC	CASSLNRVSRNEQFF
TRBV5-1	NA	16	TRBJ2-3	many	TGCGCCAGCAGCTTGAGGACGGGGGGCGGCGCAGATACGCAGTATTTT	CASSLRTGGGADTQYF
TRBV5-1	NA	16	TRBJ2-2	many	TGCGCCAGCAGCTTGTCTCAACAGGTGGACACCGGGGAGCTGTTTTTT	CASSLSQQVDTGELFF
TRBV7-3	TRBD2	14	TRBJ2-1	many	TGTGCCAGCAGCTTAGTAGCGGGGGTGAATGAGCAGTTCTTC	CASSLVAGVNEQFF